The 14 T cell receptor beta chains below were found in one sample sequenced in a study of identical twins. Each CDR3 protein gets one entry after TCRdb re-called the 5' RACE reads with MiXCR. Here the sample spans approximately 600,000 distinct CDR3 sequences, around 7.4% being singletons. This same sample was also taken into another study, of yellow fever vaccine responses in identical twins.

The sample consisted of PBMCs. Source of these receptors: a woman under 30 in good health.

The table lists this clonotype with a few counts. The gene calls are TRBV10-3 and TRBJ1-2; D is unclear. V lost 5 bases and J lost 2, with 12 bases in between. There are 14 residues in the CDR3. Germline CDR1 and CDR2: ENHRY and SYGVKD. The CDR3 sequence is CAISPRGQNYGYTF. In DNA, the CDR3 is TGTGCCATCAGTCCCCGAGGGCAGAACTATGGCTACACCTTC.

This clonotype was found a few times. The genes are TRBV18 and TRBJ2-1; TRBD1 is a possible D gene (6 bases). The CDR3 loop spans 14 amino acids. Between the trimmed V and J ends, which lost 1 base and 6 bases, there was a span of 10 bases. CDR1 KGHSH and CDR2 LQKENI come from the germline V gene. CDR3: CASSPRDTPNEQFF. For the CDR3, the DNA is TGTGCCAGCTCACCACGGGACACACCCAATGAGCAGTTCTTC.

This clonotype was detected many times. The chain uses TRBV12-3 or TRBV12-4 and TRBJ2-7; 8 bases line up with TRBD1. The junction had 13 bases not matched to a gene; V was cut back by 5 bases and J by 4 bases. The CDR3 extends over 16 amino acids. CDR3 nucleotides: TGTGCCAGCAGTGCCAAATCCGGGACAGGCCAATACGAGCAGTACTTC. As protein: CASSAKSGTGQYEQYF.

The J gene is TRBJ2-2, the V gene TRBV4-1; D perhaps matches TRBD2 (6 bases). This CDR3 comprises 16 residues. V lost 0 bases and J 9 bases, leaving 17 bases between the germline ends. Germline loops: CDR1 MGHRA, CDR2 YSYEKL. The CDR3 spells CASSQDRRDGPRELFF. The CDR3 region has the DNA TGCGCCAGCAGCCAAGATAGGAGGGATGGGCCCCGGGAGCTGTTTTTT.

The rearrangement links TRBV29-1 to TRBJ2-2; 12 positions match TRBD2. The trim removed 6 bases at V and 0 bases at J, leaving 5 bases unmatched. Germline loops: CDR1 SQVTM, CDR2 ANQGSEA. The CDR3 has 16 amino acids. CDR3 nucleotides: TGCAGCGTCCGGACTAGCGGGGCAACGAACACCGGGGAGCTGTTTTTT. This encodes CSVRTSGATNTGELFF.

This clonotype was observed at least ten times. CDR3 in amino acids: CSSQDGLAGAADTQYF. The DNA of the CDR3 is TGCAGCTCCCAAGACGGGCTAGCGGGAGCAGCAGATACGCAGTATTTT. This chain links TRBV29-1 with TRBJ2-3; 10 bases agree with TRBD2. CDR1 and CDR2 from the germline V gene are SQVTM and ANQGSEA. The CDR3 length is 16 residues. Losses at the gene ends were 8 bases for V and 4 bases for J; bases not matched to a gene: 15.

This clonotype has a handful of counts. J is TRBJ2-6 and V is TRBV5-1, with 7 bases aligning to TRBD2. The CDR3 is 17 residues long. J lost 0 bases, V lost 1 base, and 4 bases had no gene match. CDR1 is SGHRS and CDR2 is YFSETQ in the germline V gene. As DNA, the CDR3 is TGCGCCAGCAGCTTGTTGGGGGGGAACTCTGGGGCCAACGTCCTGACTTTC. Translating it yields CASSLLGGNSGANVLTF.

This clonotype has only a few counts. The chain links TRBV7-7 to TRBJ2-2, with TRBD2 matching over 12 bases. The CDR3 length is 15 residues. V shed 6 bases, J shed 5 bases, and the junction held 4 bases outside the gene matches. From germline, CDR1 is SSHAT and CDR2 FNYEAQ (reference sequence). CDR3 in DNA: TGTGCCAGCAGTCCCCTAGCGGGAGGGACCGGGGAGCTGTTTTTT. It yields the protein CASSPLAGGTGELFF. The full variable domain, completed using reference TRBV7-7 and TRBJ2-2, is GAGVSQSPRYKVTKRGQDVTLRCDPISSHATLYWYQQALGQGPEFLTYFNYEAQPDKSGLPSDRFSAERPEGSISTLTIQRTEQRDSAMYRCASSPLAGGTGELFFGEGSRLTVL.

This chain joins TRBV6-1 and TRBJ2-7, with 9 bases lining up with TRBD2. Germline V CDR1 and CDR2: MNHNS, SASEGT. V lost 6 bases and J lost 8; bases outside the gene matches: 11. The CDR3 spans 14 residues. CDR3 sequence reads: CASRDSGGSGKQYV. In nucleotides, the CDR3 is TGTGCCAGCAGGGATAGCGGGGGCTCGGGAAAGCAGTACGTC.

This clonotype has ten or more counts. This chain links TRBV7-2 with TRBJ2-7, with D uncertain. Looked up from germline, CDR1 is SGHTA and CDR2 is FQGNSA. The CDR3 length is 15 residues. V was trimmed by 1 base and J by 0 bases, leaving 10 bases between them. CDR3 nucleotides: TGTGCCAGCAGCTTAGGTGCCGGACCCTCCTACGAGCAGTACTTC. Protein product: CASSLGAGPSYEQYF.

This clonotype was observed a handful of times. The chain links TRBV7-2 to TRBJ2-7; 16 bases are a match to TRBD2. The CDR3 length is 16 residues. The germline V gene has CDR1 SGHTA and CDR2 FQGNSA. Trimming at V came to 6 bases and at J to 6 bases, leaving 8 bases not matched to a gene. CDR3 region: CASRSGLAGGFGEQYF. For the CDR3, the DNA is TGTGCCAGCAGATCGGGACTAGCGGGAGGGTTCGGCGAGCAGTACTTC.

V usage is TRBV29-1 and J usage is TRBJ2-5; no clear D. The CDR3 has 8 amino acids. Germline lookup yields CDR1 SQVTM and CDR2 ANQGSEA. The CDR3 reads CSTGTQYF. CDR3 in DNA: TGCTCAACCGGGACCCAGTACTTC. Full variable domain (missing parts from reference TRBV29-1 and TRBJ2-5): SAVISQKPSRDICQRGTSLTIQCQVDSQVTMMFWYRQQPGQSLTLIATANQGSEATYESGFVIDKFPISRPNLTFSTLTVSNMSPEDSSIYLCSTGTQYFGPGTRLLVL.

This clonotype was detected ten times or more. V usage is TRBV5-8 and J usage is TRBJ2-2; D is ambiguous. CDR1 and CDR2 (germline): SGHTS, YDEGEE. The CDR3 has 14 amino acids. Trimming pared 8 bases from V and 7 bases from J, leaving 18 bases between. DNA for the CDR3: TGTGCCAGAACCCGGAAACTTGATGACGGGGAGCTGTTTTTT. Amino acid sequence: CARTRKLDDGELFF.

The sample holds a few counts of this clonotype. The chain links TRBV7-3 to TRBJ2-5, with D tentatively TRBD2 (6 bases). The CDR3 has 14 residues. V lost 5 bases to trimming and J lost 4 bases, with 14 bases between them. Germline CDR1 reads SGHTA; CDR2 reads FQGTGA. CDR3 DNA sequence: TGTGCCAGCAGCCGAACGGGACTCCCAGAGACCCAGTACTTC. Translation: CASSRTGLPETQYF.